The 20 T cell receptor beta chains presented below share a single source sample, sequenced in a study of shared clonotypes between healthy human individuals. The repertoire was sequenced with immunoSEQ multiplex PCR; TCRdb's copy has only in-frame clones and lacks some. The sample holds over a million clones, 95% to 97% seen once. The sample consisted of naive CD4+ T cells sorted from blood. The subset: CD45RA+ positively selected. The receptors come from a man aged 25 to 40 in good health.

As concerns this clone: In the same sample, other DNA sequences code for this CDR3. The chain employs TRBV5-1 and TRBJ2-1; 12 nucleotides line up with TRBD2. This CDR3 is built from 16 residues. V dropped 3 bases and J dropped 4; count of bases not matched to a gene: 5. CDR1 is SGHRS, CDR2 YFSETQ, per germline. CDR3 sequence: CASSSGLAGLYNEQFF. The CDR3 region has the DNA TGCGCCAGCAGCTCGGGACTAGCGGGCCTATACAATGAGCAGTTCTTC.

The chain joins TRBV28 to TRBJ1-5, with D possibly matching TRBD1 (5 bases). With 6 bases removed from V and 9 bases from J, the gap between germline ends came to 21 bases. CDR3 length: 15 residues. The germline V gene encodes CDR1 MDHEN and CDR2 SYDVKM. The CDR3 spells CASSPVGGGLGPQHF. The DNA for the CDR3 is TGTGCCAGCAGCCCTGTTGGGGGAGGTTTGGGGCCCCAGCATTTT.

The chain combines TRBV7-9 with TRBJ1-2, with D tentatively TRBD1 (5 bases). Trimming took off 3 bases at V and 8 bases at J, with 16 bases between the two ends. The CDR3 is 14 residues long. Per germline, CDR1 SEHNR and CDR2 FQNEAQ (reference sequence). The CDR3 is CASSLFGAPRGYTF. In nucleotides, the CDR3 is TGTGCCAGCAGCTTGTTTGGGGCACCTCGAGGCTACACCTTC.

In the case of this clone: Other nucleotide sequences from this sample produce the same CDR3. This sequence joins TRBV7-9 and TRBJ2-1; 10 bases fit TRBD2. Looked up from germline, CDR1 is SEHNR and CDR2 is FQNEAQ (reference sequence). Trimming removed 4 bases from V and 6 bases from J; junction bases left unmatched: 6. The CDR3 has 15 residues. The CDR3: CASSSRLAGANEQFF. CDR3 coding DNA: TGTGCCAGCAGCTCCCGGCTAGCGGGGGCCAATGAGCAGTTCTTC.

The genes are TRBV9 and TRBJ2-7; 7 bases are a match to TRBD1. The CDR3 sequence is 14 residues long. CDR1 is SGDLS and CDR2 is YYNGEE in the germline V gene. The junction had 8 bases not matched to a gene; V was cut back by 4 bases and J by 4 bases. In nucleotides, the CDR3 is TGTGCCAGCAGCTTCCGGGACAGCCGTTACGAGCAGTACTTC. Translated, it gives CASSFRDSRYEQYF.

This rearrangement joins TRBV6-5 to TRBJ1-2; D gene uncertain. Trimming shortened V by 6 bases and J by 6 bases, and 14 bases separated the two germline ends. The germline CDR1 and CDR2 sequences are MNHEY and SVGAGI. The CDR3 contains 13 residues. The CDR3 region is CASRRGRLNGYTF. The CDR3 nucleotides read TGTGCCAGCAGGCGGGGTCGGCTCAATGGCTACACCTTC.

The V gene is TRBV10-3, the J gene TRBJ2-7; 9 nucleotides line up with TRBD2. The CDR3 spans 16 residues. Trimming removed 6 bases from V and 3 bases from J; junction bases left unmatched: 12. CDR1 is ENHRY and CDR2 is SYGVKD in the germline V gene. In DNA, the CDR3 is TGTGCCATCAGCCTATCTGGACTAGCGAGTAACTACGAGCAGTACTTC. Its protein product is CAISLSGLASNYEQYF.

The CDR3 coding sequence is TGTGCCAGTAGTCGACGGTGGGACACATGGAGCGGCACTGAAGCTTTCTTT. Translation gives CASSRRWDTWSGTEAFF. The V gene is TRBV19, the J gene TRBJ1-1, with D possibly matching TRBD1 (6 bases). V dropped 5 bases and J dropped 4 bases, with 23 bases sitting between them. CDR1 is LNHDA and CDR2 is SQIVND in the germline V gene (reference sequence). There are 17 residues in the CDR3.

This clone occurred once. CDR3 residues: CASSSPTLADVEEKLFF. CDR3 sequence (DNA): TGTGCCAGCAGTTCGCCCACCCTGGCGGACGTAGAGGAAAAACTGTTTTTT. The genes are TRBV28 and TRBJ1-4; D is unresolved. This CDR3 spans 17 amino acids. The V end lost 4 bases, the J end lost 8 bases, and 23 bases lay between the germline ends. In germline, CDR1 is MDHEN, CDR2 SYDVKM. Full variable domain (missing parts from reference TRBV28 and TRBJ1-4): DVKVTQSSRYLVKRTGEKVFLECVQDMDHENMFWYRQDPGLGLRLIYFSYDVKMKEKGDIPEGYSVSREKKERFSLILESASTNQTSMYLCASSSPTLADVEEKLFFGSGTQLSVL.

The CDR3 loop is CAWSQGLGRNEKLFF. In DNA, the CDR3 is TGTGCCTGGAGCCAGGGTCTCGGAAGAAATGAAAAACTGTTTTTT. The chain links TRBV30 to TRBJ1-4; a possible D gene is TRBD1 (5 bases). The CDR3 covers 15 residues. V lost 3 bases and J 5 bases, leaving 16 bases between the germline ends. In germline, CDR1 is GTSNPN, CDR2 SVGIG (reference sequence).

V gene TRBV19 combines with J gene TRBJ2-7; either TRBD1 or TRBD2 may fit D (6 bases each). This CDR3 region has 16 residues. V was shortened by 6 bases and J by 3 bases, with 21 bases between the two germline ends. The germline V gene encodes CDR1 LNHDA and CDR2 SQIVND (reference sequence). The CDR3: CASSPRRGLAIYEQYF. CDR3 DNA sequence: TGTGCCAGTAGCCCGCGTCGGGGGCTAGCGATCTACGAGCAGTACTTC.

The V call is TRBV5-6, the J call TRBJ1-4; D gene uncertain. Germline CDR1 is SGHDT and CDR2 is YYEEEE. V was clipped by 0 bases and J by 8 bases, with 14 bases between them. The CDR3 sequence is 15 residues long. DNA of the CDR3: TGTGCCAGCAGCTTGGATTTGGCAGAAAGGGAAAAACTGTTTTTT. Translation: CASSLDLAEREKLFF. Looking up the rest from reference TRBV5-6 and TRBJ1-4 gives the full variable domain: DAGVTQSPTHLIKTRGQQVTLRCSPKSGHDTVSWYQQALGQGPQFIFQYYEEEERQRGNFPDRFSGHQFPNYSSELNVNALLLGDSALYLCASSLDLAEREKLFFGSGTQLSVL.

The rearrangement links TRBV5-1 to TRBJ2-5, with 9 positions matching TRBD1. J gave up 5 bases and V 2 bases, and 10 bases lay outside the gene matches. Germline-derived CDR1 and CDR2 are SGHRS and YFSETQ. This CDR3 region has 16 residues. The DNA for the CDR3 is TGCGCCAGCAGCTTTGACAGGGGGGTTAGTTCGGAGACCCAGTACTTC. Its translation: CASSFDRGVSSETQYF.

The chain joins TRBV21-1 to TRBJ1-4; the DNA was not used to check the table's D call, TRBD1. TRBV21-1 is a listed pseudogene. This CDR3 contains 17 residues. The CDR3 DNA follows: TGTGCCAGCAGCACGGGACAGGGCGACCGAGATAATGAAAAACTGTTTTTT. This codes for CASSTGQGDRDNEKLFF.

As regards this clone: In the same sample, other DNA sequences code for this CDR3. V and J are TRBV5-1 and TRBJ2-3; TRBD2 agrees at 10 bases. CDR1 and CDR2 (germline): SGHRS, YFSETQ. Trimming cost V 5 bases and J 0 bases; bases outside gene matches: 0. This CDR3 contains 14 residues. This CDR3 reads CASRTSGSTDTQYF. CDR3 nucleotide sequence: TGCGCCAGCAGGACTAGCGGGAGCACAGATACGCAGTATTTT.

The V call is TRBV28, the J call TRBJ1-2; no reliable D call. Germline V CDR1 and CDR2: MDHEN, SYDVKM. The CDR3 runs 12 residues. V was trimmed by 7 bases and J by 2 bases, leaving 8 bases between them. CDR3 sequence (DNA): TGTGCCAGCACTCGGCAAAACTATGGCTACACCTTC. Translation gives CASTRQNYGYTF.

The CDR3 spells CASSRDPDYLTSTDTQYF. The CDR3 DNA follows: TGTGCCAGTAGTAGAGATCCGGACTACCTAACTAGCACAGATACGCAGTATTTT. This chain uses TRBV19 with TRBJ2-3; D is possibly TRBD2 (6 bases). Germline lookup yields CDR1 LNHDA and CDR2 SQIVND (reference sequence). The V gene lost 4 bases and the J gene lost 0 bases, with 20 bases spanning the gap. CDR3 length: 18 residues. The full variable domain, rest sourced from reference TRBV19 and TRBJ2-3, is DGGITQSPKYLFRKEGQNVTLSCEQNLNHDAMYWYRQDPGQGLRLIYYSQIVNDFQKGDIAEGYSVSREKKESFPLTVTSAQKNPTAFYLCASSRDPDYLTSTDTQYFGPGTRLTVL.

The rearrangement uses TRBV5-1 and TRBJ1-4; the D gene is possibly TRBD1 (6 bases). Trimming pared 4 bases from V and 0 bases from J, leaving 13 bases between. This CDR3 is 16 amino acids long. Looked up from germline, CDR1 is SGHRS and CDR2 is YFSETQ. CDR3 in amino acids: CASSIRTAATNEKLFF. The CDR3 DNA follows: TGCGCCAGCAGCATAAGGACAGCAGCAACTAATGAAAAACTGTTTTTT. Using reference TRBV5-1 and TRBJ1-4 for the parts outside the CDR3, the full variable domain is KAGVTQTPRYLIKTRGQQVTLSCSPISGHRSVSWYQQTPGQGLQFLFEYFSETQRNKGNFPGRFSGRQFSNSRSEMNVSTLELGDSALYLCASSIRTAATNEKLFFGSGTQLSVL.

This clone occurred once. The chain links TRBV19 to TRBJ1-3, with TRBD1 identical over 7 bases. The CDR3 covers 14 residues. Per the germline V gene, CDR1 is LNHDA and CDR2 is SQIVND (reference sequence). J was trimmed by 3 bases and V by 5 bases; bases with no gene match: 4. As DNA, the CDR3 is TGTGCCAGTAGTTTCCGGGACAGTGGAAACACCATATATTTT. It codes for CASSFRDSGNTIYF.

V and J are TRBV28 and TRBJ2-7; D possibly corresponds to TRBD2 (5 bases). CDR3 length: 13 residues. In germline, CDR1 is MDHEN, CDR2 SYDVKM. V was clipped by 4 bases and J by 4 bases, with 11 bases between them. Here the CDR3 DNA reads TGTGCCAGCAGTTGGGAGCGTTCATACGAGCAGTACTTC. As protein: CASSWERSYEQYF.